The 6 T cell receptor beta chains below were found in one sample sequenced in a study of blood T cells in healthy people across ages. A second about 6 to 12 cycle PCR used barcoded and J-beta primers. TCRdb reanalysed the 5' RACE reads using MiXCR and keeps one entry per CDR3 protein. Of approximately 1,000,000 distinct CDR3 sequences in the sample, approximately 38% were seen once. Source material: blood. These receptors originate from a man younger than 35 in good health.

V is TRBV27 and J is TRBJ1-1; 9 bases align to TRBD1. V lost 4 bases to trimming and J lost 3 bases; unmatched junction nucleotides: 12. Germline loops: CDR1 MNHEY, CDR2 SMNVEV (reference sequence). The CDR3 runs to 17 residues. CDR3 residues: CASSSLTPGQGDTEAFF. For the CDR3, the DNA is TGTGCCAGCAGTTCTTTAACCCCGGGACAGGGAGACACTGAAGCTTTCTTT.

The genes are TRBV6-6 and TRBJ1-4; perhaps TRBD1 as D (6 bases). The V gene's germline CDR1 is MNHNY and CDR2 SVGAGI (reference sequence). There are 13 residues in the CDR3. V shed 8 bases and J shed 4 bases, with 11 bases lying between them. CDR3 region: CASGGQLNEKLFF. The CDR3 DNA reads as TGTGCCAGCGGTGGACAGCTTAATGAAAAACTGTTTTTT.

This chain links TRBV6-1 with TRBJ2-5; perhaps TRBD1 as D (6 bases). The J call may be faulty, since TRBJ2-7 better matches the DNA end. In germline, CDR1 is MNHNS, CDR2 SASEGT. This CDR3 has 13 residues. CDR3 sequence reads: CASSEYGQNEQYF. For the CDR3, the DNA is TGTGCCAGCAGTGAATACGGACAGAACGAGCAGTACTTC.

The chain links TRBV2 to TRBJ2-2, with TRBD1 matching 8 bases. Trimming cost V 6 bases and J 3 bases; bases outside gene matches: 6. In germline, CDR1 is SNHLY, CDR2 FYNNEI. The CDR3 runs to 15 residues. CDR3 protein: CASRSDRVDTGELFF. In DNA, the CDR3 is TGTGCCAGCAGATCGGACAGGGTCGACACCGGGGAGCTGTTTTTT.

V is TRBV6-5 and J is TRBJ1-2, with D uncertain. The CDR3 has 14 residues. Per the germline V gene, CDR1 is MNHEY and CDR2 is SVGAGI. The V and J ends lost 6 bases and 2 bases respectively, with 13 bases between them. CDR3 residues: CASRQRAGNYGYTF. DNA of the CDR3: TGTGCCAGCAGGCAAAGGGCGGGGAACTATGGCTACACCTTC.

The V and J genes are TRBV29-1 and TRBJ2-7, with D hard to call. Germline CDR1 reads SQVTM; CDR2 reads ANQGSEA. V gave up 4 bases and J gave up 3 bases, with 10 bases separating them. This CDR3 comprises 12 residues. CDR3 region: CSVAAASYEQYF. The DNA for the CDR3 is TGCAGCGTTGCAGCAGCGAGCTACGAGCAGTACTTC.